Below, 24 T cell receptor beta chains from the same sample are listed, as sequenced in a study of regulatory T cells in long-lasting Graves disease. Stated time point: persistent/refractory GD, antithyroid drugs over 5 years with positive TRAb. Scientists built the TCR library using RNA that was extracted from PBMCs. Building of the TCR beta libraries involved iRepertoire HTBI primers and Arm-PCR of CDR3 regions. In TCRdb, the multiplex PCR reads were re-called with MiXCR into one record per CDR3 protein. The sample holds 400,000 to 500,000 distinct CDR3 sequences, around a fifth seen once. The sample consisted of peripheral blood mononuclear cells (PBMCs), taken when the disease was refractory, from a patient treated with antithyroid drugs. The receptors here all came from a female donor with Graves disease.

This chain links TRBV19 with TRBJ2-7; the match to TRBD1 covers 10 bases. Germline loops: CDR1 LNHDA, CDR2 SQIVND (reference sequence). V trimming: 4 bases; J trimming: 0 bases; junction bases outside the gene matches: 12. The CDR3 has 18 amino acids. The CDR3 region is CASSKGGQGVYNSYEQYF. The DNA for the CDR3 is TGTGCCAGTAGTAAGGGCGGACAGGGGGTATACAACTCCTACGAGCAGTACTTC.

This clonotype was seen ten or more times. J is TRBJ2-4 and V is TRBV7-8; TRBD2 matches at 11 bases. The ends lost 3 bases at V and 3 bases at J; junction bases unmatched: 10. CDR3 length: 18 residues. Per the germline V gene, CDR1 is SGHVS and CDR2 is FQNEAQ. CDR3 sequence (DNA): TGTGCCAGCAGCTTCGGCATAGCGGGGGGGCCGGTCAAAAACATTCAGTACTTC. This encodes CASSFGIAGGPVKNIQYF.

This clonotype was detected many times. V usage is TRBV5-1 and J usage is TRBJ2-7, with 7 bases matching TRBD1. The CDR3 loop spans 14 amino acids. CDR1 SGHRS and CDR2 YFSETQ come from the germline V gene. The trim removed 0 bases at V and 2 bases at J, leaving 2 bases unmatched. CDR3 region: CASSLAGQPYEQYF. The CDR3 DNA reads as TGCGCCAGCAGCTTGGCGGGACAGCCCTACGAGCAGTACTTC.

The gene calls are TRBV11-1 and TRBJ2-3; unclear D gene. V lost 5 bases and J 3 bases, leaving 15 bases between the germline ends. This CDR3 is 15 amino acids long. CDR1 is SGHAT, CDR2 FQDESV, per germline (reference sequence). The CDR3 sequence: CASSPVGIETDTQYF. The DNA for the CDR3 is TGTGCCAGCAGCCCGGTAGGGATTGAGACAGATACGCAGTATTTT.

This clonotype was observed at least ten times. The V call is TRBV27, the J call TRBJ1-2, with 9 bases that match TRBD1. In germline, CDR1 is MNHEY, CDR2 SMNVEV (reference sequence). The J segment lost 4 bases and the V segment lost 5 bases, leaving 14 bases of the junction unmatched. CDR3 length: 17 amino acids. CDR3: CASSPSEGQGVFYGYTF. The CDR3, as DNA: TGTGCCAGCAGTCCTTCAGAGGGACAGGGAGTATTCTATGGCTACACCTTC.

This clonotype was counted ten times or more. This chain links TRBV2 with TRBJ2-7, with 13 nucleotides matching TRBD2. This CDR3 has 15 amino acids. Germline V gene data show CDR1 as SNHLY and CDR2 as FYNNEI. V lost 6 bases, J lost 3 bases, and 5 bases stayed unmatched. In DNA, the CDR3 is TGTGCCAGCAGCCCCCGGACTAGCGGGGGCTACGAGCAGTACTTC. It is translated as CASSPRTSGGYEQYF.

The CDR3 DNA reads TGTGCCATCAGTGCGGGGTTCCCCATGAACACTGAAGCTTTCTTT. Its protein is CAISAGFPMNTEAFF. The chain combines TRBV10-3 with TRBJ1-1, with no clear D. The germline CDR1 and CDR2 sequences are ENHRY and SYGVKD. CDR3 length equals 15 residues. V was trimmed by 4 bases and J by 0 bases, leaving 12 bases between them.

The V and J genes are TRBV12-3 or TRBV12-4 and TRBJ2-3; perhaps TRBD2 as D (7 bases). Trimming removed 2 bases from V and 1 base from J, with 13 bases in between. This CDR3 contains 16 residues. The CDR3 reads CASSLRAGARTDTQYF. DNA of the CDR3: TGTGCCAGCAGTTTACGGGCGGGGGCGCGCACAGATACGCAGTATTTT.

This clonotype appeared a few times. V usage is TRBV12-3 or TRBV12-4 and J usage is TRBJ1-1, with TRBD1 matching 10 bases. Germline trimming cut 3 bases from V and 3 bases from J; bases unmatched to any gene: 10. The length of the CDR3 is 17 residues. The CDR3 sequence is CASSLGGTGVWHTEAFF. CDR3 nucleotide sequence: TGTGCCAGCAGTTTGGGAGGGACAGGGGTCTGGCACACTGAAGCTTTCTTT.

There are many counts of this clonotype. CDR3 in amino acids: CASRKGQNSYEQYF. The CDR3 DNA reads as TGTGCCAGCAGAAAGGGACAGAACTCCTACGAGCAGTACTTC. The V and J genes are TRBV6-1 and TRBJ2-7, with TRBD1 matching 7 bases. CDR3 length equals 14 residues. Unmatched junction bases numbered 5, after V lost 6 bases and J lost 0 bases. Germline V CDR1 and CDR2: MNHNS, SASEGT.

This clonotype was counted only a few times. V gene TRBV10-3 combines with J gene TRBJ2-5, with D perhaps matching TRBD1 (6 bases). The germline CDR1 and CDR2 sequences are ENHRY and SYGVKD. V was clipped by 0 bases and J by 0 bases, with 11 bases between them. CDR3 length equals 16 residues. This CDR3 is CAISESFGGNQETQYF. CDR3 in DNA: TGTGCCATCAGTGAGTCTTTTGGGGGCAACCAAGAGACCCAGTACTTC.

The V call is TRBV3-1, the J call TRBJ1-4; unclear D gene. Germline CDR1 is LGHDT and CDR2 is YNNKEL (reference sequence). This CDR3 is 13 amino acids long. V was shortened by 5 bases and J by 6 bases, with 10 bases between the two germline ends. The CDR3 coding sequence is TGTGCCAGCAGCTACCAAGTCGATGAAAAACTGTTTTTT. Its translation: CASSYQVDEKLFF.

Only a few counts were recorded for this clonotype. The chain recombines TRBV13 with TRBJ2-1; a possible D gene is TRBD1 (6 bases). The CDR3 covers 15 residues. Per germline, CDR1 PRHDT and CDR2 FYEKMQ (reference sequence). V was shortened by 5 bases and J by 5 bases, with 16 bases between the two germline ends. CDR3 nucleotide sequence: TGTGCCAGCAGCATCACAGGGCATTTGGACAATGAGCAGTTCTTC. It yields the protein CASSITGHLDNEQFF.

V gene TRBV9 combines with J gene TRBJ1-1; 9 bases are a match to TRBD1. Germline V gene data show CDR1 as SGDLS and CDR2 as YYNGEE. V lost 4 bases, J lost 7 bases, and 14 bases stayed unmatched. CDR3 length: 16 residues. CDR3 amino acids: CASSPPAGQGPDEAFF. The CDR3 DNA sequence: TGTGCCAGCAGCCCCCCGGCGGGACAGGGTCCCGATGAAGCTTTCTTT.

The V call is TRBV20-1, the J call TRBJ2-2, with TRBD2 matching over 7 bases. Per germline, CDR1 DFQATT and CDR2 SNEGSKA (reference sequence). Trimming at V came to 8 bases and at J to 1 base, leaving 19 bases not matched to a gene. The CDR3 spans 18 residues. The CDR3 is CSFPVGRVRSLNTGELFF. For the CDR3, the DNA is TGCAGTTTCCCGGTTGGGAGGGTAAGGTCCCTGAACACCGGGGAGCTGTTTTTT.

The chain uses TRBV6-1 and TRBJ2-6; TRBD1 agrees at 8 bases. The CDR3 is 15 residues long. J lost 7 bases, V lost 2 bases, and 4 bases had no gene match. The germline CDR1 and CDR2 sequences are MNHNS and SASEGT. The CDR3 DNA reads TGTGCCAGCAGTGAACACACAGGGGGAGCCAACGTCCTGACTTTC. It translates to CASSEHTGGANVLTF.

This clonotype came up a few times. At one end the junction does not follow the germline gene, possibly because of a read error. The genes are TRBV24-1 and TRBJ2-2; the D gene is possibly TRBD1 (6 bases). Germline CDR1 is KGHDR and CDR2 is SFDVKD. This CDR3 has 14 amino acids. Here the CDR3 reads CATEPTGNSGELFF. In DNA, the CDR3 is TGTGCCACCGAACCAACAGGGAACTCCGGGGAGCTGTTTTTT.

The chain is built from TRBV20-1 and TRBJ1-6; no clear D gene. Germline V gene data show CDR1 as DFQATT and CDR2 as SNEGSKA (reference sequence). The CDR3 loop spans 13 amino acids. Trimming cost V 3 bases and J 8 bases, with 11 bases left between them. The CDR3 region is CSASPNPDSPLHF. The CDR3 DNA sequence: TGCAGTGCTAGCCCGAACCCGGATTCACCCCTCCACTTT.

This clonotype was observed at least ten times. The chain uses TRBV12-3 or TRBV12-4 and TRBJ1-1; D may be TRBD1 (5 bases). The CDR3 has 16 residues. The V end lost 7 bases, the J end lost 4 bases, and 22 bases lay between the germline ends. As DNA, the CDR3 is TGTGCCAGCACCCAGACAGCAAACCTTCGTTCCACTGAAGCTTTCTTT. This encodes CASTQTANLRSTEAFF.

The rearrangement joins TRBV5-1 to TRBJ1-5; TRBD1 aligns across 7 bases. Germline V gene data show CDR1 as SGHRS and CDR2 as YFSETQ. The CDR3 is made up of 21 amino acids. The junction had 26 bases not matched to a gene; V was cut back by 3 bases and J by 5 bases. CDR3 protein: CASSYPWDHRGLKGSDQPQHF. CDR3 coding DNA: TGCGCCAGCAGCTACCCATGGGATCACAGGGGACTGAAGGGGAGCGATCAGCCCCAGCATTTT.

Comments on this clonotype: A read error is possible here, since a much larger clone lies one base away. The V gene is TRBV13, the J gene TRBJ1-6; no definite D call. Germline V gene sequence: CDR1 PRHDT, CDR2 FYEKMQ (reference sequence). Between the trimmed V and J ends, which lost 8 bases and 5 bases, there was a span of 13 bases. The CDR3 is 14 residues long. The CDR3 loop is CASGLRSNNSPLHF. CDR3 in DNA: TGTGCCAGCGGCCTACGGTCCAATAATTCACCCCTCCACTTT.

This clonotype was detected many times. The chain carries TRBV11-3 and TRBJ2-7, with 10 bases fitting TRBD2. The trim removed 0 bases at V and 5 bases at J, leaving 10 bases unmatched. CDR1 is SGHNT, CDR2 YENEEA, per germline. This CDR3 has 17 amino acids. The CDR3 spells CASSLDPSSGRAHEQYF. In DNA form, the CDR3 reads TGTGCCAGCAGCTTAGATCCCTCCAGCGGGAGGGCCCACGAGCAGTACTTC.

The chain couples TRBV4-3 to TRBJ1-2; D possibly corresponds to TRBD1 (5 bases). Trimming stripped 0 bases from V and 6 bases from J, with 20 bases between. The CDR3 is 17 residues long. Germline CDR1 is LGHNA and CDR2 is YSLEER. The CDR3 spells CASSQDMGGLGTDGYTF. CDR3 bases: TGCGCCAGCAGCCAAGATATGGGGGGTCTGGGTACTGATGGCTACACCTTC.

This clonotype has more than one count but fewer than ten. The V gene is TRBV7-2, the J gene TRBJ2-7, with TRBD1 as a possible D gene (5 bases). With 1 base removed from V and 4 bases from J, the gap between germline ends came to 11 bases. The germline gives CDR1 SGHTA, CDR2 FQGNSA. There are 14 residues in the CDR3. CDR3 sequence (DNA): TGTGCCAGCAGCTTAGGCGTGGGGCTATACGAGCAGTACTTC. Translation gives CASSLGVGLYEQYF.